The sequence of this T cell receptor (beta chain) was determined in a study of blood T cell repertoires in COVID-19 (dated by TCRdb to 2020 to 2022). About the investigation overall: The collaborator samples originated in the United States, Italy and Spain and spanned the acute and convalescent phases of COVID-19. Samples came from the ongoing ImmuneRACE study (first 160 participants) plus 1,254 subjects from 6 global collaborators. The repertoires were released in a freely available public database meant as a resource for research on the immune response to SARS-CoV-2. Where available, HLA class I and class II types were taken from metadata supplied by the sample provider and were not determined by assay-based typing. Deeply sampled blood TCRbeta repertoires from subjects exposed to, actively infected with, or recovered from COVID-19 were included in the dataset. The material from the prospective study consisted of cDNA or gDNA derived from T cells, B-cell-depleted T cells, or PBMCs. Nearly every sample came with metadata listing a de-identified subject ID, COVID-19 status, age in years and sex.

The immunoSEQ Assay, a bias-controlled multiplex PCR, was used to amplify TCRbeta CDR3 regions from genomic DNA. In the source study's methods: Within the assay, amplification of reference gene primers was used to estimate how many nucleated cells each sample contained. To quantify the absolute abundance of each unique TCRbeta CDR3 rearrangement, sequence reads were collapsed and filtered. For each sample, productive Simpson clonality was calculated as the square root of Simpson's diversity index over productive rearrangements. Imported from immuneACCESS, the table was reduced by TCRdb to in-frame sequences with V and J called. These copies leave out some clones; in studies compared against another copy, an unresolved V gene accounts for under half, and the cause of the remainder is not known. V, J and clone size derive from that table, while D and trimming were established from the DNA sequence. Recorded for this sample are hundreds of thousands of clones; about four fifths of them occurred a single time. The top ten hold 5% of the sample.

In the prospective study, participants were roughly 18 to 100 years old, resided in about two dozen geographic areas of the United States, and were enrolled through a virtual design. To assign participants to cohorts, the prospective study relied on clinical history that participants themselves reported in a screening survey and a study questionnaire. A participant counted as exposed if, within 2 weeks of entering the study, that participant had been in contact with someone who had a PCR-confirmed or clinician-diagnosed COVID-19 case. In the prospective study, whole blood, serum and a nasopharyngeal or oropharyngeal swab were collected from each participant by mobile phlebotomists. Participants in the prospective study had the option to provide additional blood draws and questionnaires over a roughly 2-month period. Prospective study blood samples were shipped either frozen or at room temperature before DNA extraction.

What the study reported, not specific to this receptor: The quantity of clinical and demographic metadata differed by source and by participant and was supplied without curation.

Regarding this clone: Its antigen specificity is not known. No base-level quality is on record; no much larger clone is a single base apart.

The sample was PBMCs or T cells enriched from blood (not recorded which). The clonotype was recovered from a middle-aged man who had been exposed to COVID-19.

The nucleotide sequence is given as TGTGCCTGGAGTGTCCCGGAACTAGCGGCCACAGATACGCAGTATTTT. It specifies CAWSVPELAATDTQYF. The chain employs TRBV30 and TRBJ2-3; 8 middle bases align to TRBD2. CDR1 and CDR2 are drawn from the germline V gene (reference sequence): GTSNPN, SVGIG. Relative to germline, V is missing 0 bases and J is missing 2 bases, with 7 bases of the junction outside any gene match. The CDR3 covers 16 residues, taking in both the cysteine and the phenylalanine. Kept here is only the CDR3 DNA, which spans 48 bases and is read in frame from base 1.